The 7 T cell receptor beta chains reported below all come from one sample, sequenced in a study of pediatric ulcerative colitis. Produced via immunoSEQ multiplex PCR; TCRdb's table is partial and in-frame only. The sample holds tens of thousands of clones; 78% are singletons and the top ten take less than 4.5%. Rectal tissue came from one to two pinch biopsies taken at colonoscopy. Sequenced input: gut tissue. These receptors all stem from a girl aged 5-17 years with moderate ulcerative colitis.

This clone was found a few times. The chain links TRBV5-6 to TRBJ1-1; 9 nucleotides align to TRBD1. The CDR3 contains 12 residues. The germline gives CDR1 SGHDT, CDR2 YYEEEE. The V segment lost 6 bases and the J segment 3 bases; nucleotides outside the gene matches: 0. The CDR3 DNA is TGTGCCAGCAACAGGGGGCACACTGAAGCTTTCTTT. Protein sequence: CASNRGHTEAFF. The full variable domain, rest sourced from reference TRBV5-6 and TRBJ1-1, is DAGVTQSPTHLIKTRGQQVTLRCSPKSGHDTVSWYQQALGQGPQFIFQYYEEEERQRGNFPDRFSGHQFPNYSSELNVNALLLGDSALYLCASNRGHTEAFFGQGTRLTVV.

The CDR3 bases are TGTGCCAGCAGCAAAAACCACGGTACTATCTACGAGCAGTACTTC. This encodes CASSKNHGTIYEQYF. This rearrangement joins TRBV21-1 to TRBJ2-7; the D call TRBD2 from the table was never checked on the DNA. TRBV21-1 is a known pseudogene. This CDR3 comprises 15 residues.

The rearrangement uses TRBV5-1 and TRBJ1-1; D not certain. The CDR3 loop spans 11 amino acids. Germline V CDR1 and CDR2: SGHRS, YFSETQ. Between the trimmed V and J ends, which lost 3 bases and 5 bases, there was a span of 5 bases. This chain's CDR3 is CASSSRTEAFF. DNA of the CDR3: TGCGCCAGCAGCTCAAGAACTGAAGCTTTCTTT.

CDR3 sequence: CASSAFDRGRGGYTF. The CDR3, as DNA: TGTGCCAGCAGTGCCTTCGACAGGGGGCGCGGTGGCTACACCTTC. The chain is built from TRBV27 and TRBJ1-2; 10 nucleotides agree with TRBD1. Trimming took 5 bases from V and 7 from J; bases not matched to a gene: 10. Germline CDR1 reads MNHEY; CDR2 reads SMNVEV (reference sequence). The CDR3 runs 15 residues.

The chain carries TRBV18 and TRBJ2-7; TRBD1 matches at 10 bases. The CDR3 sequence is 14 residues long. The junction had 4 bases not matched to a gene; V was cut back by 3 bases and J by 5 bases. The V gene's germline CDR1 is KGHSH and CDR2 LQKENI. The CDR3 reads CASSPGTGDNEQYF. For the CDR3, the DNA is TGTGCCAGCTCACCCGGGACAGGGGATAACGAGCAGTACTTC.

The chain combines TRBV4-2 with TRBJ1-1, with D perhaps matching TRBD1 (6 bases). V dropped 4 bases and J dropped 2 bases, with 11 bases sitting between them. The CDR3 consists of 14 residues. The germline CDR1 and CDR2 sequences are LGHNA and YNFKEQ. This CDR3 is CASSLDSPNTEAFF. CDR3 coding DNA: TGTGCCAGCAGCCTGGACAGCCCTAACACTGAAGCTTTCTTT.

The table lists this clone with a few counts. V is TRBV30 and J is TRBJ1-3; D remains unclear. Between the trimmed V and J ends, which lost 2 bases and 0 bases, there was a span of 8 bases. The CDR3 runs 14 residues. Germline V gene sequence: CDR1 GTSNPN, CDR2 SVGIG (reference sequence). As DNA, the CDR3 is TGTGCCTGGAGTCCCGACACCTCTGGAAACACCATATATTTT. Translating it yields CAWSPDTSGNTIYF.